Below, one T cell receptor beta chain is given with its context. Its specificity is unknown. Time point reported: after dendritic cell vaccination, including at tumor progression/relapse. None of the glioblastoma patients had an isocitrate dehydrogenase mutation. The length of the CDR3 is 16 residues. After removal of 3 bases from V and 5 bases from J, the junction contained 5 bases not matched to a gene. Germline CDR1 LNHNV, CDR2 YYDKDF (reference sequence). TCRB CDR3 was amplified from 2 ug genomic DNA or less. Clones were read by immunoSEQ multiplex PCR, and TCRdb kept only the in-frame ones, dropping some. The profile shows almost 90,000 clones, around 83% of them singletons. These data are taken from a study of glioma-infiltrating T cells after dendritic cell vaccination. Study overall: Patients had newly diagnosed or recurrent glioblastoma and received dendritic cell vaccines. Study-wide findings and caveats: The cohort had few patients with full blood and tumor sets.

The input for sequencing was blood, taken after dendritic cell vaccination. This TCR came from a human donor with glioblastoma. The chain links TRBV15 to TRBJ2-3, with TRBD2 identical over 13 bases. CDR3 sequence (DNA): TGTGCCACCAGCAGTCCGACTAGCGGGGGGTTAGATACGCAGTATTTT. It yields the protein CATSSPTSGGLDTQYF.